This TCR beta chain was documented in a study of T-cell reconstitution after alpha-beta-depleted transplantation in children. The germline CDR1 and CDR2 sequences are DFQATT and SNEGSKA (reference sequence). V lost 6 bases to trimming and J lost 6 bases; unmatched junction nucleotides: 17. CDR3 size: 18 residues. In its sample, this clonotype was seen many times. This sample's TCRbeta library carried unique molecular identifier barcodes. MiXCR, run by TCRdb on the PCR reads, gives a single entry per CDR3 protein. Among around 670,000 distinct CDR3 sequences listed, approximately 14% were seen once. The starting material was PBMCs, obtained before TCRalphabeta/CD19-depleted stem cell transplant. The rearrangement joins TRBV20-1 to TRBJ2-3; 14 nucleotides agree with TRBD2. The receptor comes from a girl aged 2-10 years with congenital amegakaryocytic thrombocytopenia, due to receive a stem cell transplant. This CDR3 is CSANSIRPTSGRADTQYF. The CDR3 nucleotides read TGCAGTGCCAACTCAATACGCCCGACTAGCGGGAGGGCGGATACGCAGTATTTT.